This T cell receptor beta chain was captured by sequencing in a study of blood T cell repertoires in COVID-19. About the study: The origin of the acute and convalescent COVID-19 samples was the United States, Italy and Spain. PBMCs, B-cell-depleted T cells, or T cells were the source of the cDNA or gDNA that made up the material.

This clone was recorded only once. The CDR3 covers 17 residues. After removal of 4 bases from V and 6 bases from J, the junction contained 9 bases not matched to a gene. Germline V gives CDR1 KGHDR, CDR2 SFDVKD. As handled by the study authors: Estimation of nucleated cell counts was performed using reference gene primer amplification. Assay used: immunoSEQ multiplex PCR; TCRdb lists only in-frame clones, some missing. The V and J calls and clone size are taken from that table; D and trimming were inferred from the DNA. The sample yields some 130,000 clones, around nine tenths seen once. What was sequenced was peripheral blood. This rearrangement joins TRBV24-1 to TRBJ2-3; 13 nucleotides align to TRBD2. The sequence was obtained from a man aged 55 to 70 with active or convalescent COVID-19. DNA of the CDR3: TGTGCCACCAGTGAACAAACTAGCGGGGGGGCGGTTGATACGCAGTATTTT. This translates into CATSEQTSGGAVDTQYF.